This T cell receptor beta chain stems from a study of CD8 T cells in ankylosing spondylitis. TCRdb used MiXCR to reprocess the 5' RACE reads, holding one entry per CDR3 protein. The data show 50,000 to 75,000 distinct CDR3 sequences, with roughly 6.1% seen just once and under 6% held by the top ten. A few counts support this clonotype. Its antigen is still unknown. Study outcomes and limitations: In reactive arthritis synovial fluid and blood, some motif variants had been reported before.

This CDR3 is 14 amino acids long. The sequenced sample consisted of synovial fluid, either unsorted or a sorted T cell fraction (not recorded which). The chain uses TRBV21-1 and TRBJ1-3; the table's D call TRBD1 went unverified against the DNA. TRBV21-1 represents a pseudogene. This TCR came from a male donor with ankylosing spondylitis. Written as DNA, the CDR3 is TGTGCCAGCAGCGACCGACAGGGCCAATACACCATATATTTT. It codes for CASSDRQGQYTIYF.